The 11 T cell receptor beta chains in this list originate from one sample, sequenced in a study of cytomegalovirus exposure and HLA in healthy donors. Method: immunoSEQ multiplex PCR; TCRdb's copy keeps in-frame clones and lacks some. The data show 150,000 to 200,000 clones, about nine tenths seen once. The source material was PBMCs. These receptor sequences come from a man between 18 and 35 years old in good health and CMV-seropositive.

The genes are TRBV18 and TRBJ2-3; 12 bases are shared with TRBD1. Germline-derived CDR1 and CDR2 are KGHSH and LQKENI. This CDR3 is built from 17 residues. The ends lost 1 base at V and 3 bases at J; junction bases unmatched: 5. The DNA for the CDR3 is TGTGCCAGCTCACCACGAGGGGACAGGGGGCCAACAGATACGCAGTATTTT. It specifies CASSPRGDRGPTDTQYF.

V is TRBV2 and J is TRBJ2-1; D possibly corresponds to TRBD1 (6 bases). V gave up 7 bases and J gave up 5 bases, with 12 bases separating them. The germline gives CDR1 SNHLY, CDR2 FYNNEI. The CDR3 length is 13 residues. The DNA of the CDR3 is TGTGCCAGCAAATTGGACAGAAACAATGAGCAGTTCTTC. Translated: CASKLDRNNEQFF. The variable domain in full, completed from reference TRBV2 and TRBJ2-1, reads EPEVTQTPSHQVTQMGQEVILRCVPISNHLYFYWYRQILGQKVEFLVSFYNNEISEKSEIFDDQFSVERPDGSNFTLKIRSTKLEDSAMYFCASKLDRNNEQFFGPGTRLTVL.

This clone has only one observation. The chain couples TRBV7-9 to TRBJ2-2; 9 bases line up with TRBD2. The CDR3 extends over 16 amino acids. Germline CDR1 reads SEHNR; CDR2 reads FQNEAQ (reference sequence). The J segment lost 7 bases and the V segment lost 3 bases, leaving 9 bases of the junction unmatched. In DNA form, the CDR3 reads TGTGCCAGCAGCTTTGTCAGCGGGAGGCAGGGCGGGGAGCTGTTTTTT. This translates into CASSFVSGRQGGELFF.

The rearrangement uses TRBV10-3 and TRBJ1-2; tentatively, D is TRBD1 (6 bases). V was cut by 3 bases and J by 5 bases, with 16 bases left in between. CDR1 is ENHRY and CDR2 is SYGVKD in the germline V gene. The CDR3 runs to 15 residues. In DNA, the CDR3 is TGTGCCATCAGTGAAATTGGGCAGGGGAGTTATGGCTACACCTTC. This translates into CAISEIGQGSYGYTF.

This chain links TRBV2 with TRBJ1-5; D gene unclear. Germline CDR1 reads SNHLY; CDR2 reads FYNNEI. The CDR3 is 15 residues long. The V end was cut by 4 bases, the J end by 3 bases, with 13 bases between. DNA of the CDR3: TGTGCCAGCAGTGGGGCGCTCGGAAACAATCAGCCCCAGCATTTT. Encoded protein: CASSGALGNNQPQHF.

The V gene is TRBV6-1, the J gene TRBJ1-2; 10 positions agree with TRBD1. Germline V lookup: CDR1 MNHNS, CDR2 SASEGT. The CDR3 has 15 residues. V was clipped by 2 bases and J by 5 bases; unmatched bases: 5. Here the CDR3 DNA reads TGTGCCAGCAGTGAAACTCCGGGACAGGGGTATGGCTACACCTTC. Its protein product is CASSETPGQGYGYTF.

The chain combines TRBV5-1 with TRBJ1-3; a possible D gene is TRBD1 (6 bases). This CDR3 spans 14 amino acids. Trimming removed 4 bases from V and 2 bases from J, with 10 bases in between. CDR1 SGHRS and CDR2 YFSETQ come from the germline V gene. The CDR3 DNA follows: TGCGCCAGCAGCCAGACAGGAACTGGAAACACCATATATTTT. It translates to CASSQTGTGNTIYF.

This clone came up once. The chain couples TRBV7-9 to TRBJ2-7; the match to TRBD1 covers 7 bases. The V gene's germline CDR1 is SEHNR and CDR2 FQNEAQ (reference sequence). The trim removed 1 base at V and 1 base at J, leaving 13 bases unmatched. The CDR3 totals 18 residues. DNA for the CDR3: TGTGCCAGCAGCTTAGTGGGATCGGACAGGCCCCTTTCCTACGAGCAGTACTTC. Protein: CASSLVGSDRPLSYEQYF.

V is TRBV7-2 and J is TRBJ2-7, with 11 bases identical to TRBD2. The germline gives CDR1 SGHTA, CDR2 FQGNSA. After removal of 5 bases from V and 2 bases from J, the junction contained 5 bases not matched to a gene. CDR3 length equals 15 residues. CDR3 in amino acids: CASSQTSGITYEQYF. In nucleotides, the CDR3 is TGTGCCAGCAGCCAGACTAGCGGGATTACCTACGAGCAGTACTTC.

The chain couples TRBV5-6 to TRBJ1-1; perhaps TRBD1 as D (5 bases). Germline V gene lookup returns CDR1 SGHDT and CDR2 YYEEEE. V was shortened by 4 bases and J by 8 bases, with 15 bases between the two germline ends. The length of the CDR3 is 13 residues. As DNA, the CDR3 is TGTGCCAGCAGCGGGGGGTTAGATACGGAAGCTTTCTTT. Its translation: CASSGGLDTEAFF.

The chain has TRBV30 and TRBJ2-3, with 14 bases identical to TRBD2. Germline CDR1 and CDR2: GTSNPN and SVGIG (reference sequence). The length of the CDR3 is 16 residues. The V segment lost 3 bases and the J segment 9 bases; nucleotides outside the gene matches: 11. The CDR3 loop is CAWSRGLAGDYGTQYF. The CDR3 nucleotides are TGTGCCTGGAGCAGGGGACTAGCGGGAGACTATGGGACGCAGTATTTT.